This entry describes one TCR beta chain. CDR1 is KGHSH, CDR2 LQKENI, per germline. This CDR3 comprises 15 residues. Unmatched junction bases numbered 7, after V lost 3 bases and J lost 7 bases. The data derive from a study of control samples from healthy donors and cancer patients. This table comes from immunoSEQ multiplex PCR, and its TCRdb copy is limited to in-frame clones, with some not included. The sample has about 120,000 clones; about 90% are singletons. The clonotype comes from a man aged 50-59 years in good health. The sequenced material came from blood. V is TRBV18 and J is TRBJ1-5, with TRBD1 matching over 9 bases. CDR3 nucleotide sequence: TGTGCCAGCTCACCCTCGGGACAGGGAGACCAGCCCCAGCATTTT. As protein: CASSPSGQGDQPQHF. The full variable domain, its missing parts supplied by reference TRBV18 and TRBJ1-5, is NAGVMQNPRHLVRRRGQEARLRCSPMKGHSHVYWYRQLPEEGLKFMVYLQKENIIDESGMPKERFSAEFPKEGPSILRIQQVVRGDSAAYFCASSPSGQGDQPQHFGDGTRLSIL.